These 17 T cell receptor beta chains came from one sample sequenced in a study of CD8 T cells in Susac syndrome. Random hexamers were used to reverse transcribe an amount of about 0.5 to 1 ug RNA. TCRdb processed the immunoSEQ multiplex PCR reads anew with MiXCR; each CDR3 protein has one entry. The table has some 400,000 distinct CDR3 sequences, around 85% seen once. Sample: CD8+ T cells from PBMCs. The receptors were sampled from a human donor with multiple sclerosis.

The V call is TRBV27, the J call TRBJ1-5, with TRBD1 matching over 7 bases. The CDR3 spans 14 residues. With 2 bases clipped from V and 5 bases from J, the junction kept 3 bases outside the gene matches. Germline values: CDR1 MNHEY, CDR2 SMNVEV (reference sequence). Here the CDR3 reads CASSLTTGYQPQHF. CDR3 bases: TGTGCCAGCAGTTTAACGACAGGGTATCAGCCCCAGCATTTT.

The rearrangement uses TRBV11-2 and TRBJ2-3; no clear D. Germline CDR1 SGHAT, CDR2 FQNNGV. CDR3 length: 16 amino acids. V shed 8 bases and J shed 8 bases, with 26 bases lying between them. The CDR3 is CASGETQAGLTGTQYF. For the CDR3, the DNA is TGTGCCAGCGGAGAAACTCAGGCAGGCCTTACTGGTACGCAGTATTTT.

Worth noting for this clonotype: One end of the junction fails to match germline, which may point to a read error. The chain is built from TRBV10-3 and TRBJ2-2; 10 bases agree with TRBD2. CDR3 length equals 14 residues. The germline V gene has CDR1 ENHRY and CDR2 SYGVKD. DNA of the CDR3: TGTGCCATCACTAGCGGGGGCGGGACCGGGGAGCTGCTTTTT. It yields the protein CAITSGGGTGELLF.

The rearrangement links TRBV6-5 to TRBJ2-3, with TRBD2 matching 9 bases. The CDR3 extends over 16 amino acids. The V gene end was trimmed by 2 bases and the J gene end by 6 bases; junction bases not matched to a gene: 9. Germline V gives CDR1 MNHEY, CDR2 SVGAGI. CDR3: CASSYGLAGSSDTQYF. The DNA of the CDR3 is TGTGCCAGCAGTTACGGTCTAGCGGGGAGTTCGGATACGCAGTATTTT.

The rearrangement uses TRBV15 and TRBJ1-2; 9 bases align to TRBD1. V was clipped by 0 bases and J by 9 bases; unmatched bases: 8. Germline lookup yields CDR1 LNHNV and CDR2 YYDKDF (reference sequence). The CDR3 runs 15 residues. The CDR3 sequence: CATSRDRGQGVRYTF. Written as DNA, the CDR3 is TGTGCCACCAGCAGAGATAGGGGACAGGGTGTGCGCTACACCTTC.

Points on this clonotype: The junction differs from germline at one of its ends, possibly a read error. The rearrangement links TRBV27 to TRBJ2-3, with D maybe TRBD1 (6 bases). Germline CDR1 is MNHEY and CDR2 is SMNVEV (reference sequence). The CDR3 sequence is 14 residues long. CDR3 nucleotides: TGTGCCAGCAGTTTCGGGACACCGACAGATACGCAGTGTTTT. Translation: CASSFGTPTDTQCF.

A few counts support this clonotype. V is TRBV7-8 and J is TRBJ2-5; 8 nucleotides line up with TRBD1. The length of the CDR3 is 14 residues. V shed 5 bases and J 5 bases; nucleotides not matched to a gene: 7. Germline CDR1 and CDR2: SGHVS and FQNEAQ. DNA of the CDR3: TGTGCCAGCAGCCCCGGACAGGGTCGCGAGACCCAGTACTTC. This gives the protein CASSPGQGRETQYF.

This chain joins TRBV30 and TRBJ2-1; 8 bases are a match to TRBD2. Germline loops: CDR1 GTSNPN, CDR2 SVGIG (reference sequence). The CDR3 runs to 14 residues. Trimming cost V 1 base and J 10 bases; bases outside gene matches: 9. Here the CDR3 reads CAWSDGVAGKEQFF. The DNA for the CDR3 is TGTGCCTGGAGTGATGGGGTAGCGGGGAAGGAGCAGTTCTTC.

The chain carries TRBV4-1 and TRBJ2-4, with 10 bases fitting TRBD1. The CDR3 runs to 16 residues. Germline trimming cut 1 base from V and 8 bases from J; bases unmatched to any gene: 8. Per the germline V gene, CDR1 is MGHRA and CDR2 is YSYEKL. The CDR3 coding sequence is TGCGCCAGCAGCCAAGGGATTCGGGACAGGGGTGACATTCAGTACTTC. As protein: CASSQGIRDRGDIQYF.

There are a few counts of this clonotype. The rearrangement uses TRBV6-1 and TRBJ1-2; possible D gene TRBD1, 6 bases. The CDR3 is 13 amino acids. V lost 4 bases to trimming and J lost 2 bases, with 8 bases between them. Germline V lookup: CDR1 MNHNS, CDR2 SASEGT. The CDR3 bases are TGTGCCAGCAGTGGCGACAGGAACTATGGCTACACCTTC. It is translated as CASSGDRNYGYTF.

The chain is built from TRBV5-4 and TRBJ2-1, with no clear D. The CDR3 contains 12 residues. V lost 4 bases, J lost 8 bases, and 10 bases lay in between. Looked up from germline, CDR1 is SGHNT and CDR2 is YYREEE (reference sequence). As DNA, the CDR3 is TGTGCCAGCAGCCCTGATTTGGATGAGCAGTTCTTC. The encoded protein is CASSPDLDEQFF.

This chain uses TRBV4-1 with TRBJ1-2; perhaps TRBD1 as D (6 bases). The CDR3 consists of 16 residues. V lost 0 bases to trimming and J lost 5 bases, with 16 bases between them. The germline CDR1 and CDR2 sequences are MGHRA and YSYEKL. Here the CDR3 DNA reads TGCGCCAGCAGCCAAGATCAGAACAGGGTTAGGTATGGCTACACCTTC. Protein product: CASSQDQNRVRYGYTF.

The rearrangement uses TRBV5-1 and TRBJ2-7; TRBD1 might be the D (8 bases). V was cut by 5 bases and J by 2 bases, with 14 bases left in between. The CDR3 contains 14 residues. Germline CDR1 reads SGHRS; CDR2 reads YFSETQ. CDR3 residues: CASRGGDRPYEQYF. DNA of the CDR3: TGCGCCAGCAGGGGAGGGGACAGGCCCTACGAGCAGTACTTC. Full variable domain (rest looked up from reference TRBV5-1 and TRBJ2-7): KAGVTQTPRYLIKTRGQQVTLSCSPISGHRSVSWYQQTPGQGLQFLFEYFSETQRNKGNFPGRFSGRQFSNSRSEMNVSTLELGDSALYLCASRGGDRPYEQYFGPGTRLTVT.

This chain uses TRBV9 with TRBJ2-3, with 8 positions matching TRBD2. The CDR3 loop spans 19 amino acids. Looked up from germline, CDR1 is SGDLS and CDR2 is YYNGEE. With 3 bases clipped from V and 4 bases from J, the junction kept 19 bases outside the gene matches. CDR3 bases: TGTGCCAGCAGCGCCCCCGTCGGGAGAGCGGGAGTGGTAGCAGATACGCAGTATTTT. Translation: CASSAPVGRAGVVADTQYF.

V usage is TRBV30 and J usage is TRBJ2-2; D gene ambiguous. V shed 1 base and J shed 7 bases, with 7 bases lying between them. The V gene's germline CDR1 is GTSNPN and CDR2 SVGIG (reference sequence). The CDR3 has 12 amino acids. As DNA, the CDR3 is TGTGCCTGGAGTGACGGAAGCGGGGAGCTGTTTTTT. Amino acid sequence: CAWSDGSGELFF.

V usage is TRBV29-1 and J usage is TRBJ1-6; the D is unclear. CDR3 length: 10 residues. V lost 7 bases to trimming and J lost 10 bases, with 8 bases between them. Germline V gene data show CDR1 as SQVTM and CDR2 as ANQGSEA. The CDR3 spells CSALWSPLHF. CDR3 coding DNA: TGCAGCGCCTTGTGGTCACCCCTCCACTTT.

The chain uses TRBV4-1 and TRBJ2-7, with TRBD2 matching 9 bases. Germline loops: CDR1 MGHRA, CDR2 YSYEKL. This CDR3 region has 15 residues. The V segment lost 1 base and the J segment 7 bases; nucleotides outside the gene matches: 8. The CDR3 nucleotides are TGCGCCAGCAGCCAAGGGGCGGGAGGGCCGGGGGAGCAGTACTTC. The encoded protein is CASSQGAGGPGEQYF.